The rows below give T cell receptor beta chains drawn from one sample of a study of PD-1 blockade in classical Hodgkin lymphoma. This table comes from immunoSEQ multiplex PCR, and its TCRdb copy is limited to in-frame clones, with some not included. The data contain fewer than 25,000 clones, 88% of them singletons. Sample: peripheral blood mononuclear cells (PBMCs), taken before the fourth cycle of nivolumab. These receptor sequences come from a human donor with classical Hodgkin lymphoma. Each CDR3 is given without its conserved first and last residue. The D gene is left open where the match is weak. A row's size may be missing; if present it is once, few, many or a size class.

>-|TRBJ1-1|11|-|TRBV7-2
ASSYGGALVAF
>-|TRBJ1-1|12|-|TRBV19
ASSSQVGNTEAF
>-|TRBJ2-7|10|-|TRBV6-5
ASESSAYEQY
>once|TRBJ2-7|13|TRBD2|TRBV7-8
ASSFSGGPSYEQY
>-|TRBJ1-6|14|-|TRBV15
ATSRDPVSYNSPLH
>-|TRBJ2-3|11|-|TRBV6-5
ASSWGPTYTQY
>once|TRBJ1-3|14|-|TRBV18
ASSPPVRNSGNTIY
>-|TRBJ2-1|13|-|TRBV10-1
ASSRDLSSYNEQF
>-|TRBJ1-1|15|TRBD1|TRBV19
ASSARTGFSENTEAF
>-|TRBJ1-1|11|TRBD1|TRBV6-5
ASSRDRGTEAF
>-|TRBJ1-2|14|-|TRBV7-6
ASSLDPQEANYGYT
>-|TRBJ2-7|13|-|TRBV5-5
ASSLSLVASYEQY
>few|TRBJ1-2|12|-|TRBV9
ASSVAGDDYGYT
>-|TRBJ2-7|12|-|TRBV7-3
ASSLQGSSYEQY
>few|TRBJ2-2|13|-|TRBV5-4
ASSSGAPRTGELF
>-|TRBJ1-3|12|-|TRBV5-1
ASSLGGSGNTIY
>-|TRBJ1-1|13|TRBD1|TRBV6-4
ASSDFAGGSTEAF
>few|TRBJ2-4|17|-|TRBV19
ASSIRKAERALAKNIQY
>once|TRBJ2-2|13|-|TRBV7-7
ASSLGPLNTGELF
>-|TRBJ2-2|13|TRBD2|TRBV5-4
ASSREVANTGELF
>-|TRBJ1-5|11|-|TRBV19
ASSIDSYQPQH
>-|TRBJ1-6|11|-|TRBV2
ATRPYGRSPLH
>-|TRBJ1-4|12|TRBD1|TRBV27
ASSLRQGVEKLF
>few|TRBJ2-3|14|TRBD2|TRBV29-1
SVSSGSAPGGDTQY
>-|TRBJ1-2|14|-|TRBV4-1
ASSQVGAAANYGYT
>-|TRBJ2-1|12|TRBD2|TRBV5-4
ASSTLAGGNEQF
>-|TRBJ2-1|15|TRBD2|TRBV27
ASSQWGGGPGNNEQF
>-|TRBJ2-1|12|TRBD2|TRBV6-4
ASRRTSGSNEQF
>-|TRBJ2-5|14|-|TRBV5-1
ASSSVPLTSKETQY
>-|TRBJ2-2|16|TRBD2|TRBV4-1
ASSQLPRGLAATGELF
>-|TRBJ2-2|11|TRBD2|TRBV5-1
ASRLAGTGELF
>once|TRBJ1-1|7|-|TRBV11-2
ASSLNAF
>-|TRBJ2-3|11|TRBD2|TRBV29-1
SVGLAGADTQY